These T cell receptor beta chains were read from a single sample in a study of T cells in Graves' hyperthyroidism and ophthalmopathy. Using its own MiXCR run on the multiplex PCR reads, TCRdb lists one record per CDR3 protein. The table records about 690,000 distinct CDR3 sequences, roughly 17% of them present only once. What was sequenced was blood. These receptors were obtained from a man aged 45-65 years with Graves' hyperthyroidism. Both conserved end residues are part of each CDR3. The D gene is left open where the match is weak. Only part of the rows carry a size: once, few, many, or a class if the clone is expanded.

abundance	v_gene	j_gene	d_gene	CDR3nt	CDR3aa
.	TRBV29-1	TRBJ2-1	.	TGCAGCGTTGAAGGAGGGGAGCAGTTCTTC	CSVEGGEQFF
many	TRBV27	TRBJ1-4	.	TGTGCCAGCAGTCAAAAGACAGCCCTCCCCAAGGGTTGGTCTAATGAAAAACTGTTTTTT	CASSQKTALPKGWSNEKLFF
many	TRBV29-1	TRBJ2-6	.	TGCAGCGTTGATGCCGGGGCCAACGTCCTGACTTTC	CSVDAGANVLTF
.	TRBV28	TRBJ1-1	TRBD1	TGTGCCAGCAGTTTCTCCCGGACAGGACTTAAAGCTTTCTTT	CASSFSRTGLKAFF
.	TRBV5-5	TRBJ1-5	.	TGTGCCAGCAGCCGGGACATTAATCAGCCCCAGCATTTT	CASSRDINQPQHF
.	TRBV12-3/TRBV12-4	TRBJ1-1	.	TGTGCCAGCAGTTTGGGCCCAGGCAGGGGAGGTACTGAAGCTTTCTTT	CASSLGPGRGGTEAFF
.	TRBV20-1	TRBJ2-3	.	TGCAGTGCTCCAACCCGGGTGACAGACGATACGCAGTATTTT	CSAPTRVTDDTQYF
many	TRBV2	TRBJ2-6	.	TGTGCCAGCATCCCCAGCGCCGGGGCCAACGTCCTGACTTTC	CASIPSAGANVLTF
.	TRBV5-1	TRBJ2-3	.	TGCGCCAGCAGCTTAACTACTTTGGGAGATACGCAGTATTTT	CASSLTTLGDTQYF
few	TRBV28	TRBJ2-7	TRBD2	TGTGCCAGCAGTCTCCAAGTAGCGGGAGGTCCCGAGCAGTACTTC	CASSLQVAGGPEQYF
few	TRBV29-1	TRBJ2-2	.	TGCAGCGTTGCCGGCAGGGGGAGGACCGGGGAGCTGTTTTTT	CSVAGRGRTGELFF
.	TRBV7-9	TRBJ2-7	TRBD2	TGTGCCAGCAACTCCGGGACTACGGGTGAGCAGTACTTC	CASNSGTTGEQYF
many	TRBV2	TRBJ1-1	.	TGTGCCAGCAGCCTAACAGAGAGGGCTGAAGCTTTCTTT	CASSLTERAEAFF
many	TRBV6-1	TRBJ2-5	.	TGTGCCACAACTAGGGGGGAGACCCAGTACTTC	CATTRGETQYF